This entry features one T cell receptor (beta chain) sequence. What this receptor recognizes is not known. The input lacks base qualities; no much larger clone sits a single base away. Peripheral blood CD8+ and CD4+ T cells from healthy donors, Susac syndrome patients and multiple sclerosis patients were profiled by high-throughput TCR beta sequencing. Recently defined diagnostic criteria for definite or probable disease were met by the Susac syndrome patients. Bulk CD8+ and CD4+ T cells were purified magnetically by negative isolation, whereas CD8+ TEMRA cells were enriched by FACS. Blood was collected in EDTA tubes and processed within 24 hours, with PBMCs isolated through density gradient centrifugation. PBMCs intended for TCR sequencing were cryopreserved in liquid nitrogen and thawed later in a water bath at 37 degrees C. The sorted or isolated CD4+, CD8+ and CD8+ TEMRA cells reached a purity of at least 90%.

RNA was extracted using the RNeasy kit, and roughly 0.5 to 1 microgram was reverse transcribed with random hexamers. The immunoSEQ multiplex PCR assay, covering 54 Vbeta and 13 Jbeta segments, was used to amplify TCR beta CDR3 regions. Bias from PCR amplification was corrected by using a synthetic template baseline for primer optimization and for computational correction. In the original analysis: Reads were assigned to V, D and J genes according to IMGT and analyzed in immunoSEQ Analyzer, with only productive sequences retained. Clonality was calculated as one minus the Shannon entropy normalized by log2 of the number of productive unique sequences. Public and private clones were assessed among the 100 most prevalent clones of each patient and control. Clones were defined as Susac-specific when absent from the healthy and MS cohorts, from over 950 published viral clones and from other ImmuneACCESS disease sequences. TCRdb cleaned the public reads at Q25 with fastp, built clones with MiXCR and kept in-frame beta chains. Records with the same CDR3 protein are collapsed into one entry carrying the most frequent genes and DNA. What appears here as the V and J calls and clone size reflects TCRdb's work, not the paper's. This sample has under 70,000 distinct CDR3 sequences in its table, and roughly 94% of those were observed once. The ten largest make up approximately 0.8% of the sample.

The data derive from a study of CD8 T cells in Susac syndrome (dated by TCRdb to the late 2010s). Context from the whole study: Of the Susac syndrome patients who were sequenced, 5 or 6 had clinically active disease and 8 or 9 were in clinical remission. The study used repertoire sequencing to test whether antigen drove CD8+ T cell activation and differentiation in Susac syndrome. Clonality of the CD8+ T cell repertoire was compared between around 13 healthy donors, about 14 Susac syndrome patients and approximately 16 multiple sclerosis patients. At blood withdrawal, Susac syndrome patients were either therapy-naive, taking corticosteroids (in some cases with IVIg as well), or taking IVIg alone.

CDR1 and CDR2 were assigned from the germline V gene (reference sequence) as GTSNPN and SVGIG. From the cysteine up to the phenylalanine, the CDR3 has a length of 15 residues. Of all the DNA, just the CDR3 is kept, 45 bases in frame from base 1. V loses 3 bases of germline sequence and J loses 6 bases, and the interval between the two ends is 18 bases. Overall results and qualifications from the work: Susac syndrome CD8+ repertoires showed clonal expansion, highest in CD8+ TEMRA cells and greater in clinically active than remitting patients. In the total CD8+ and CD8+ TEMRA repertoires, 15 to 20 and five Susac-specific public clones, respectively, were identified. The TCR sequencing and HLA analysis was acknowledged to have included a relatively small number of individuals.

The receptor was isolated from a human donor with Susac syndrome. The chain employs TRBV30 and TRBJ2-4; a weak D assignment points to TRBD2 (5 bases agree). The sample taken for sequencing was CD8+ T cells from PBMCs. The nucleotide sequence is TGTGCCTGGAGCCCTGAGACGGGGAGAGTAAACATTCAGTACTTC. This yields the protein CAWSPETGRVNIQYF.